Below are 22 T cell receptor beta chains sequenced from a single sample in a study of human T cells and chemical hapten exposure. Noted time point: patch test 1, 2 weeks after DPC sensitization. Stated treatment: therapeutic diphenylcyclopropenone sensitization with weekly scalp DPC. MiXCR, applied by TCRdb to the RACE reads, yields one record per CDR3 protein. The sample has roughly 380,000 distinct CDR3 sequences; about 4.8% are singletons. The sample in question was whole blood, obtained in connection with sensitization to the hapten diphenylcyclopropenone (DPC). These receptors were taken from a woman aged 50 to 65 with alopecia areata. Some clones in this sample may be carry-over from other donors' samples.

Only a few counts were recorded for this clonotype. The chain couples TRBV7-2 to TRBJ2-2; possibly TRBD2 for D (5 bases). CDR1 and CDR2 (germline): SGHTA, FQGNSA. This CDR3 region has 14 residues. V lost 5 bases and J 3 bases, leaving 10 bases between the germline ends. Here the CDR3 reads CASSIGIHTGELFF. CDR3 sequence (DNA): TGTGCCAGCAGCATCGGGATCCACACCGGGGAGCTGTTTTTT.

The V and J genes are TRBV6-6 and TRBJ1-2; D call uncertain. Trimming shortened V by 0 bases and J by 6 bases, and 14 bases separated the two germline ends. The CDR3 is 15 amino acids. In germline, CDR1 is MNHNY, CDR2 SVGAGI (reference sequence). The CDR3 spells CASSYSSQIRDGYTF. In DNA form, the CDR3 reads TGTGCCAGCAGTTACTCGAGTCAGATTAGGGATGGCTACACCTTC.

This clonotype was counted at least ten times. The J gene is TRBJ1-5, the V gene TRBV12-3 or TRBV12-4, with TRBD1 as a possible D gene (6 bases). The CDR3 has 13 amino acids. V lost 7 bases, J lost 5 bases, and 12 bases lay in between. The CDR3 protein is CASTGGADQPQHF. In DNA, the CDR3 is TGTGCCAGCACCGGGGGGGCTGATCAGCCCCAGCATTTT.

Many counts were recorded for this clonotype. V and J are TRBV28 and TRBJ2-7, with D perhaps matching TRBD2 (7 bases). CDR3 length: 15 amino acids. Trimming shortened V by 3 bases and J by 1 base, and 13 bases separated the two germline ends. Per germline, CDR1 MDHEN and CDR2 SYDVKM. As DNA, the CDR3 is TGTGCCAGCAGTTTTCGGGGGGCTGCTTCCTACGAGCAGTACTTC. Protein sequence: CASSFRGAASYEQYF.

This clonotype was recorded at least ten times. This sequence joins TRBV20-1 and TRBJ2-3; TRBD2 aligns across 8 bases. J lost 4 bases, V lost 5 bases, and 11 bases had no gene match. The CDR3 runs to 15 residues. Per the germline V gene, CDR1 is DFQATT and CDR2 is SNEGSKA (reference sequence). CDR3 nucleotide sequence: TGCAGTGCTCAATATAGCGGGACTGCCTCAGATACGCAGTATTTT. It encodes CSAQYSGTASDTQYF.

In this sample, this clonotype turned up a few times. The J gene is TRBJ1-4, the V gene TRBV27, with D unclear. CDR1 MNHEY and CDR2 SMNVEV come from the germline V gene (reference sequence). The V end was cut by 2 bases, the J end by 3 bases, with 10 bases between. The CDR3 runs to 15 residues. The chain's CDR3 is CASSLRKYPNEKLFF. The CDR3 DNA sequence: TGTGCCAGCAGTTTAAGGAAGTATCCTAATGAAAAACTGTTTTTT.

This clonotype was seen at least ten times. The V and J genes are TRBV4-1 and TRBJ1-5; no firm D call. Per germline, CDR1 MGHRA and CDR2 YSYEKL. V lost 1 base and J lost 7, with 11 bases in between. The CDR3 contains 14 residues. CDR3 sequence: CASSQGQTLQPQHF. In nucleotides, the CDR3 is TGCGCCAGCAGCCAAGGGCAGACCTTGCAGCCCCAGCATTTT.

This clonotype was picked up many times. This rearrangement joins TRBV9 to TRBJ2-2; no reliable D call. The V gene lost 0 bases and the J gene lost 10 bases, with 13 bases spanning the gap. The germline V gene has CDR1 SGDLS and CDR2 YYNGEE. The CDR3 consists of 14 residues. The CDR3 protein is CASSVELGTKELFF. CDR3 bases: TGTGCCAGCAGCGTAGAGTTGGGCACCAAGGAGCTGTTTTTT.

This clonotype was seen just once. The V gene is TRBV6-1, the J gene TRBJ1-2; D uncertain. There are 15 residues in the CDR3. The V gene's germline CDR1 is MNHNS and CDR2 SASEGT. V was shortened by 6 bases and J by 6 bases, with 20 bases between the two germline ends. CDR3 region: CASSAGVWAPDGYTF. The CDR3 coding sequence is TGTGCCAGCAGCGCCGGAGTGTGGGCCCCAGATGGCTACACCTTC.

This clonotype appeared a few times. The chain uses TRBV10-3 and TRBJ1-5; 10 bases line up with TRBD1. There are 14 residues in the CDR3. With 5 bases clipped from V and 5 bases from J, the junction kept 3 bases outside the gene matches. Germline assignment: CDR1 ENHRY and CDR2 SYGVKD. The chain's CDR3 is CAISPGTGDQPQHF. In DNA form, the CDR3 reads TGTGCCATCAGTCCCGGGACAGGGGATCAGCCCCAGCATTTT.

This clonotype was seen many times. V usage is TRBV7-9 and J usage is TRBJ1-6, with D perhaps matching TRBD1 (5 bases). V lost 1 base and J lost 6, with 13 bases in between. The CDR3 spans 16 residues. Germline CDR1 is SEHNR and CDR2 is FQNEAQ (reference sequence). This CDR3 reads CASSLGGSGGNSPLHF. CDR3 nucleotides: TGTGCCAGCAGCTTAGGGGGCAGCGGGGGTAATTCACCCCTCCACTTT. Using reference TRBV7-9 and TRBJ1-6 for the parts outside the CDR3, the full variable domain is DTGVSQNPRHKITKRGQNVTFRCDPISEHNRLYWYRQTLGQGPEFLTYFQNEAQLEKSRLLSDRFSAERPKGSFSTLEIQRTEQGDSAMYLCASSLGGSGGNSPLHFGNGTRLTVT.

This clonotype was detected many times. V gene TRBV12-3 or TRBV12-4 combines with J gene TRBJ2-3; the match to TRBD2 covers 8 bases. The CDR3 spans 14 residues. The V gene end was trimmed by 6 bases and the J gene end by 6 bases; junction bases not matched to a gene: 8. The CDR3 nucleotides read TGTGCCAGCAGCCCGCCAGCGGGAGAGGATACGCAGTATTTT. The encoded protein is CASSPPAGEDTQYF.

The V call is TRBV5-1, the J call TRBJ2-5; D gene unclear. The CDR3 totals 13 residues. V lost 3 bases and J lost 3, with 9 bases in between. Germline V CDR1 and CDR2: SGHRS, YFSETQ. CDR3 protein: CASSSSWEETQYF. CDR3 nucleotide sequence: TGCGCCAGCAGCTCTTCGTGGGAAGAGACCCAGTACTTC.

There are many counts of this clonotype. The chain uses TRBV28 and TRBJ2-3; no reliable D call. Trimming cost V 5 bases and J 5 bases, with 14 bases left between them. The CDR3 has 14 residues. Germline V gene data show CDR1 as MDHEN and CDR2 as SYDVKM. The DNA of the CDR3 is TGTGCCAGCAGTCCCTCCAGAACGGGAGATACGCAGTATTTT. It codes for CASSPSRTGDTQYF.

This clonotype appeared many times. The J gene is TRBJ2-1, the V gene TRBV20-1, with 10 positions matching TRBD2. V was clipped by 3 bases and J by 6 bases; unmatched bases: 8. The germline gives CDR1 DFQATT, CDR2 SNEGSKA (reference sequence). The CDR3 is 15 amino acids. CDR3 DNA: TGCAGTGCTAGCGGAATAGCGGGGGGCCTCAATGAGCAGTTCTTC. Translating it yields CSASGIAGGLNEQFF.

This clonotype was counted many times. The chain is built from TRBV6-5 and TRBJ1-2; TRBD1 matches 8 bases. From germline, CDR1 is MNHEY and CDR2 SVGAGI. Trimming at V came to 9 bases and at J to 4 bases, leaving 16 bases not matched to a gene. The CDR3 runs to 16 residues. The CDR3 DNA reads TGTGCCAGTGGGAAGAGGACAGGGCGAAATGCCTATGGCTACACCTTC. This codes for CASGKRTGRNAYGYTF.

The chain joins TRBV5-1 to TRBJ1-1, with D perhaps TRBD1 (5 bases). V was shortened by 4 bases and J by 2 bases, with 12 bases between the two germline ends. This CDR3 is built from 14 residues. Germline values: CDR1 SGHRS, CDR2 YFSETQ. The CDR3 loop is CASSTGPGNTEAFF. CDR3 nucleotide sequence: TGCGCCAGCAGCACAGGACCGGGAAACACTGAAGCTTTCTTT.

This sequence joins TRBV6-2 or TRBV6-3 and TRBJ2-1; TRBD2 agrees at 9 bases. J gave up 8 bases and V 2 bases, and 10 bases lay outside the gene matches. This CDR3 has 16 residues. Germline V gives CDR1 MNHEY, CDR2 SVGEGT. The chain's CDR3 is CASSYEWAGGPHEQFF. The CDR3 nucleotides read TGTGCCAGCAGTTACGAGTGGGCGGGAGGGCCCCATGAGCAGTTCTTC.

There are a few counts of this clonotype. This chain links TRBV30 with TRBJ2-6; D gene uncertain. CDR3 size: 14 residues. Germline CDR1 and CDR2: GTSNPN and SVGIG (reference sequence). V was cut by 4 bases and J by 4 bases, with 11 bases left in between. The CDR3 DNA sequence: TGTGCCTGGAAACGCGATTGGGGGGCCAACGTCCTGACTTTC. This codes for CAWKRDWGANVLTF.

The chain carries TRBV12-3 or TRBV12-4 and TRBJ2-3; D possibly corresponds to TRBD2 (6 bases). This CDR3 spans 14 amino acids. V was clipped by 5 bases and J by 6 bases, with 15 bases between them. For the CDR3, the DNA is TGTGCCAGCAGTCTAACGGGCGGGATGGATACGCAGTATTTT. This encodes CASSLTGGMDTQYF.

The sample holds many counts of this clonotype. J is TRBJ2-7 and V is TRBV20-1; TRBD2 matches at 13 bases. Per germline, CDR1 DFQATT and CDR2 SNEGSKA (reference sequence). This CDR3 has 14 residues. V lost 5 bases to trimming and J lost 6 bases; unmatched junction nucleotides: 7. Here the CDR3 DNA reads TGCAGTGCTGAAGTGACTAGCGGGGGGCTCGAGCAGTACTTC. It translates to CSAEVTSGGLEQYF.

At least ten counts were recorded for this clonotype. The V call is TRBV5-4, the J call TRBJ1-1; 8 nucleotides match TRBD1. V lost 0 bases to trimming and J lost 4 bases; unmatched junction nucleotides: 5. Germline V gene data show CDR1 as SGHNT and CDR2 as YYREEE (reference sequence). The CDR3 has 15 amino acids. CDR3 coding DNA: TGTGCCAGCAGCTTGGAACAGGGGGTAGGCACTGAAGCTTTCTTT. This codes for CASSLEQGVGTEAFF.